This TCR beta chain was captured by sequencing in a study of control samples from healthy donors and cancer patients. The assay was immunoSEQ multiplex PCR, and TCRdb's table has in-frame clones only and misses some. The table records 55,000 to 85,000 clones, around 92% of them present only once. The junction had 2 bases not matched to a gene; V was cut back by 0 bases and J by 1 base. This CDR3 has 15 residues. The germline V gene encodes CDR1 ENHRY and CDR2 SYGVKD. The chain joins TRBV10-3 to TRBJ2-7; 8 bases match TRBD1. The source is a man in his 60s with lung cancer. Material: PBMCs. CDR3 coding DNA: TGTGCCATCAGTGAGTCGCGGGACAGGTCCTACGAGCAGTACTTC. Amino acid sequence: CAISESRDRSYEQYF.